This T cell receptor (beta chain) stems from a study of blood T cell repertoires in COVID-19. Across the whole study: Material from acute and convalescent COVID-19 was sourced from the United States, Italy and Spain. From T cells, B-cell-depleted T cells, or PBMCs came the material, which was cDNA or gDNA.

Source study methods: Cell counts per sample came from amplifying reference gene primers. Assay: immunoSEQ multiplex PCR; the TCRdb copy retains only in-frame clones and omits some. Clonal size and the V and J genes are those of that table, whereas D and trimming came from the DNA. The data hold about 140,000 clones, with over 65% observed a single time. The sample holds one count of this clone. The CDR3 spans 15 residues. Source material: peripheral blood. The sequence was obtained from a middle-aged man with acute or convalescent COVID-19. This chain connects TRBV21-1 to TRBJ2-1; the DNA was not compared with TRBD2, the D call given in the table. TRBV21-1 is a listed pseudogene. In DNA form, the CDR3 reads TGTGCCAGCAGCCTCTCTGGGACTAGCGTCGGCGAGCAGTTCTTC. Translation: CASSLSGTSVGEQFF.